Listed here is a single T cell receptor beta chain. Antigen specificity is unknown. This sample stems from a study of cytomegalovirus exposure and HLA in healthy donors. Study-wide points: A classifier reportedly called cytomegalovirus status with high sensitivity and specificity.

This CDR3 region has 16 residues. V was clipped by 6 bases and J by 5 bases, with 20 bases between them. CDR1 is LGHNA, CDR2 YNFKEQ, per germline. The protocol was immunoSEQ multiplex PCR, while the TCRdb copy is restricted to in-frame clones and leaves out a portion. The sample lists just under 75,000 clones; 90% to 95% were seen once. The receptor was derived from a woman under 30 in good health and CMV-seropositive. The rearrangement links TRBV4-2 to TRBJ2-1; D perhaps matches TRBD2 (6 bases). Material: PBMCs. CDR3 bases: TGTGCCAGCAGACCGCGGGACTCCCCGTTAGACAATGAGCAGTTCTTC. It is translated as CASRPRDSPLDNEQFF.